One sample yielded the 13 T cell receptor beta chains listed below, sequenced in a study of cytomegalovirus exposure and HLA in healthy donors. 13 Jbeta primers and 60 Vbeta primers were used for the PCR. Repertoires were generated with immunoSEQ multiplex PCR, while TCRdb's copy carries only in-frame clones and drops some. This table has about 120,000 clones, 74% appearing once. The sample was PBMCs. The receptor set was obtained from a human donor in good health.

The chain uses TRBV6-1 and TRBJ1-1; 7 bases match TRBD1. The CDR3 runs to 13 residues. With 6 bases clipped from V and 4 bases from J, the junction kept 5 bases outside the gene matches. Germline loops: CDR1 MNHNS, CDR2 SASEGT. This CDR3 is CASRPQGFTEAFF. CDR3 sequence (DNA): TGTGCCAGCAGACCACAGGGGTTCACTGAAGCTTTCTTT.

In its sample, this clone was seen many times. V and J are TRBV6-1 and TRBJ1-5; D may be TRBD1 (6 bases). This CDR3 region has 17 residues. Trimming cost V 4 bases and J 0 bases, with 16 bases left between them. Germline CDR1 is MNHNS and CDR2 is SASEGT. The CDR3 is CASSGERGSYSNQPQHF. The CDR3 region has the DNA TGTGCCAGCAGTGGAGAAAGGGGGTCCTATAGCAATCAGCCCCAGCATTTT.

The chain couples TRBV5-6 to TRBJ1-6, with 9 bases identical to TRBD1. In germline, CDR1 is SGHDT, CDR2 YYEEEE. Trimming removed 2 bases from V and 7 bases from J; junction bases left unmatched: 4. This CDR3 region has 15 residues. The CDR3 reads CASSFNRGRNSPLHF. Here the CDR3 DNA reads TGTGCCAGCAGCTTTAACAGGGGGCGAAATTCACCCCTCCACTTT.

This chain links TRBV6-1 with TRBJ1-1; tentatively, D is TRBD1 (5 bases). CDR1 is MNHNS and CDR2 is SASEGT in the germline V gene. Trimming cost V 4 bases and J 1 base, with 7 bases left between them. This CDR3 spans 13 amino acids. The CDR3 region has the DNA TGTGCCAGCAGTGTTGGACAGAACACTGAAGCTTTCTTT. Its protein product is CASSVGQNTEAFF.

The chain has TRBV5-1 and TRBJ2-3; D perhaps matches TRBD1 (5 bases). V lost 1 base and J lost 1, with 10 bases in between. Germline lookup yields CDR1 SGHRS and CDR2 YFSETQ. This CDR3 is built from 15 residues. Here the CDR3 reads CASSLRGIGTDTQYF. DNA of the CDR3: TGCGCCAGCAGCTTGAGGGGAATAGGCACAGATACGCAGTATTTT. Together with reference TRBV5-1 and TRBJ2-3, the CDR3 gives the full variable domain: KAGVTQTPRYLIKTRGQQVTLSCSPISGHRSVSWYQQTPGQGLQFLFEYFSETQRNKGNFPGRFSGRQFSNSRSEMNVSTLELGDSALYLCASSLRGIGTDTQYFGPGTRLTVL.

The chain carries TRBV5-1 and TRBJ2-7; 7 bases map to TRBD1. The CDR3 consists of 14 residues. V gave up 0 bases and J gave up 4 bases; unmatched junction bases: 4. Germline loops: CDR1 SGHRS, CDR2 YFSETQ. For the CDR3, the DNA is TGCGCCAGCAGCTTGGCAGGGGGTAATTACGAGCAGTACTTC. Translated, it gives CASSLAGGNYEQYF.

The V and J genes are TRBV4-3 and TRBJ1-4; maybe TRBD1 (5 bases). This CDR3 comprises 15 residues. The V gene lost 5 bases and the J gene lost 8 bases, with 18 bases spanning the gap. The V gene's germline CDR1 is LGHNA and CDR2 YSLEER. CDR3 coding DNA: TGCGCCAGCAGCGAAGCCAGGGCTTCTCGAGAAAAACTGTTTTTT. This sequence encodes CASSEARASREKLFF.

V usage is TRBV5-1 and J usage is TRBJ2-5; D is possibly TRBD2 (5 bases). The J call may be mistaken, given a closer DNA end match to TRBJ2-7. The CDR3 has 14 residues. Per germline, CDR1 SGHRS and CDR2 YFSETQ. The CDR3 loop is CASSLRGRVYEQYF. The CDR3 DNA follows: TGCGCCAGCAGCTTGAGAGGGCGGGTTTACGAGCAGTACTTC.

J is TRBJ2-1 and V is TRBV5-1; 14 nucleotides match TRBD2. CDR3 length equals 18 residues. Germline loops: CDR1 SGHRS, CDR2 YFSETQ. Unmatched junction bases numbered 5, after V lost 3 bases and J lost 0 bases. The CDR3 reads CASSSGLAGGVSYNEQFF. CDR3 coding DNA: TGCGCCAGCAGCTCTGGACTAGCGGGAGGCGTCTCCTACAATGAGCAGTTCTTC.

The J gene is TRBJ1-1, the V gene TRBV7-2; possible D gene TRBD1, 5 bases. CDR3 length: 14 amino acids. The germline V gene encodes CDR1 SGHTA and CDR2 FQGNSA. Trimming left V 4 bases short and J 5 bases short, with 14 bases between. The CDR3 is CASSSNWGRTEAFF. CDR3 coding DNA: TGTGCCAGCAGCTCAAATTGGGGCAGGACTGAAGCTTTCTTT.

V gene TRBV7-2 combines with J gene TRBJ2-1; D unclear. CDR1 SGHTA and CDR2 FQGNSA come from the germline V gene. V was cut by 5 bases and J by 9 bases, with 14 bases left in between. This CDR3 spans 13 amino acids. The CDR3 nucleotides read TGTGCCAGCAGCGCCCCGGTGTCAACTGAGCAGTTCTTC. It codes for CASSAPVSTEQFF.

The chain joins TRBV11-2 to TRBJ1-5; possible D gene TRBD1, 5 bases. Germline CDR1 reads SGHAT; CDR2 reads FQNNGV. With 3 bases removed from V and 7 bases from J, the gap between germline ends came to 13 bases. This CDR3 comprises 14 residues. The CDR3 nucleotides read TGTGCCAGCAGCTTGATAGGGGTGTCCCAGCCCCAGCATTTT. Translation gives CASSLIGVSQPQHF.

In its sample, this clone was seen a few times. This chain uses TRBV2 with TRBJ2-5; tentatively, D is TRBD1 (5 bases). The V end lost 3 bases, the J end lost 2 bases, and 22 bases lay between the germline ends. CDR1 is SNHLY, CDR2 FYNNEI, per germline. The CDR3 runs to 18 residues. The CDR3 spells CASSEFLGTGTEQETQYF. In DNA, the CDR3 is TGTGCCAGCAGTGAGTTTCTAGGTACAGGAACCGAACAAGAGACCCAGTACTTC. Combining the CDR3 with reference TRBV2 and TRBJ2-5 gives the whole variable domain EPEVTQTPSHQVTQMGQEVILRCVPISNHLYFYWYRQILGQKVEFLVSFYNNEISEKSEIFDDQFSVERPDGSNFTLKIRSTKLEDSAMYFCASSEFLGTGTEQETQYFGPGTRLLVL.